The 13 T cell receptor beta chains below come from one sample, sequenced in a study of CD8 T cells in Susac syndrome. RNA totalling roughly 0.45 to 1 ug underwent reverse transcription with random hexamers. TCRdb reprocessed the immunoSEQ multiplex PCR reads with MiXCR, giving one entry per CDR3 protein. The sample records 130,000 to 150,000 distinct CDR3 sequences, 94% being singletons. Material: CD8+ T cells from PBMCs. These receptors were collected from a human donor in good health.

V and J are TRBV15 and TRBJ1-1; D call uncertain. The CDR3 is 15 amino acids. Germline V lookup: CDR1 LNHNV, CDR2 YYDKDF (reference sequence). V was clipped by 0 bases and J by 1 base, with 9 bases between them. The DNA for the CDR3 is TGTGCCACCAGCAGAGATAGCCGGACGAACACTGAAGCTTTCTTT. It translates to CATSRDSRTNTEAFF.

CDR3 amino acids: CASSDGQGAKPQHF. The CDR3 DNA reads as TGTGCCAGCAGTGACGGACAGGGGGCGAAGCCCCAGCATTTT. The chain joins TRBV2 to TRBJ1-5; 11 bases match TRBD1. Trimming took 3 bases from V and 8 from J; bases not matched to a gene: 3. The CDR3 sequence is 14 residues long. Per germline, CDR1 SNHLY and CDR2 FYNNEI.

The gene calls are TRBV4-2 and TRBJ2-7; 11 nucleotides align to TRBD1. V shed 1 base and J 2 bases; nucleotides not matched to a gene: 1. This CDR3 region has 15 residues. CDR1 is LGHNA and CDR2 is YNFKEQ in the germline V gene. CDR3 loop: CASSQGTGGTYEQYF. The CDR3 nucleotides read TGTGCCAGCAGCCAAGGGACAGGGGGCACCTACGAGCAGTACTTC.

This chain links TRBV7-8 with TRBJ2-1, with D tentatively TRBD1 (6 bases). V was cut by 3 bases and J by 5 bases, with 14 bases left in between. This CDR3 comprises 15 residues. Germline assignment: CDR1 SGHVS and CDR2 FQNEAQ. CDR3 residues: CASSLRQARDNEQFF. As DNA, the CDR3 is TGTGCCAGCAGCTTGAGACAGGCAAGAGACAATGAGCAGTTCTTC.

The genes are TRBV2 and TRBJ2-2, with a possible D match to TRBD2 (6 bases). Germline V gene data show CDR1 as SNHLY and CDR2 as FYNNEI. The CDR3 runs to 17 residues. V lost 6 bases, J lost 1 base, and 18 bases lay in between. The CDR3 loop reads CASRVLSGPKNTGELFF. The CDR3 coding sequence is TGTGCCAGCAGAGTACTTAGCGGCCCGAAGAACACCGGGGAGCTGTTTTTT.

V is TRBV30 and J is TRBJ2-2; 7 bases are shared with TRBD2. Germline assignment: CDR1 GTSNPN and CDR2 SVGIG (reference sequence). Losses at the gene ends were 4 bases for V and 3 bases for J; bases not matched to a gene: 8. This CDR3 contains 15 residues. The CDR3 nucleotides are TGTGCCTGGACGGTTGGCGGGAGTTACACCGGGGAGCTGTTTTTT. Protein sequence: CAWTVGGSYTGELFF.

This clonotype has only one observation. This chain's CDR3 is CASSQDRYGEQFF. The CDR3 nucleotides read TGTGCCAGCAGCCAAGATCGCTACGGTGAGCAGTTCTTC. The chain carries TRBV3-1 and TRBJ2-1; D uncertain. Germline V CDR1 and CDR2: LGHDT, YNNKEL (reference sequence). Trimming pared 0 bases from V and 9 bases from J, leaving 9 bases between. This CDR3 region has 13 residues.

This chain's CDR3 is CASSVGPQGDYEQYF. The CDR3 DNA is TGTGCCAGCAGCGTAGGGCCGCAAGGAGACTACGAGCAGTACTTC. The chain recombines TRBV9 with TRBJ2-7; D gene ambiguous. V lost 0 bases, J lost 3 bases, and 13 bases lay in between. This CDR3 contains 15 residues. CDR1 and CDR2 from the germline V gene are SGDLS and YYNGEE.

The chain joins TRBV28 to TRBJ2-1, with TRBD1 identical over 7 bases. The CDR3 has 13 amino acids. With V trimmed by 7 bases and J by 6 bases, 6 bases remained unmatched. Germline CDR1 is MDHEN and CDR2 is SYDVKM. Here the CDR3 DNA reads TGTGCCAGCATAGACAGGGTGGGCAATGAGCAGTTCTTC. Protein product: CASIDRVGNEQFF.

The V gene is TRBV4-3, the J gene TRBJ2-7; D gene uncertain. Trimming pared 0 bases from V and 0 bases from J, leaving 9 bases between. The CDR3 is 15 residues long. The germline V gene encodes CDR1 LGHNA and CDR2 YSLEER. The CDR3 DNA reads as TGCGCCAGCAGCCAAGATAGGAGCAGCTCCTACGAGCAGTACTTC. Protein: CASSQDRSSSYEQYF.

CDR3 sequence: CASSPIGQGDYEQYF. The CDR3 DNA sequence: TGTGCCAGCAGCCCGATCGGACAGGGGGACTACGAGCAGTACTTC. This chain connects TRBV27 to TRBJ2-7; TRBD1 matches at 10 bases. The CDR3 loop spans 15 amino acids. Germline V gene sequence: CDR1 MNHEY, CDR2 SMNVEV (reference sequence). V lost 6 bases, J lost 3 bases, and 8 bases stayed unmatched.

V gene TRBV30 combines with J gene TRBJ1-2; maybe TRBD1 (5 bases). The V gene's germline CDR1 is GTSNPN and CDR2 SVGIG (reference sequence). The CDR3 has 12 amino acids. The ends were cut back, 0 bases at V and 8 bases at J, with 10 bases in the middle. The CDR3 sequence: CAWSVLGGGYTF. The CDR3 coding sequence is TGTGCCTGGAGTGTACTTGGGGGAGGCTACACCTTC.

Here the CDR3 DNA reads TGTGCCAGCAGCAATACAGGGGGGGATGGCTACACCTTC. Amino acids: CASSNTGGDGYTF. The genes are TRBV12-3 or TRBV12-4 and TRBJ1-2, with 8 bases that match TRBD1. This CDR3 region has 13 residues. The ends lost 6 bases at V and 6 bases at J; junction bases unmatched: 6.